Listed here are 18 T cell receptor beta chains from one sample, sequenced in a study of response to subunit inactivated influenza vaccine. TCRdb used MiXCR to reprocess the RT-PCR reads, holding one entry per CDR3 protein. The data show about 540,000 distinct CDR3 sequences, roughly a quarter seen once. Another study also made use of these data, one on T cells expressing NK-cell markers. That investigation notes: Production of TCR beta cDNA relied on 5'RACE template switching with UMIs.

The sequencing here drew on CD4+ T cells sorted from PBMCs, taken roughly 12 days after vaccination. The receptors stem from a man in his fifties who received an inactivated influenza vaccine.

The J gene is TRBJ1-5, the V gene TRBV11-1; TRBD1 aligns across 10 bases. The CDR3 sequence is 19 residues long. Germline V gene sequence: CDR1 SGHAT, CDR2 FQDESV (reference sequence). V dropped 1 base and J dropped 3; count of bases not matched to a gene: 12. The DNA of the CDR3 is TGTGCCAGCAGCTTAGAATCCGGGACAGGGGACCTTAACAATCAGCCCCAGCATTTT. Encoded protein: CASSLESGTGDLNNQPQHF.

The sample holds many counts of this clonotype. This sequence joins TRBV5-1 and TRBJ2-3; either TRBD1 or TRBD2 may fit D (7 bases each). Trimming took 0 bases from V and 1 from J, leaving 12 bases between them. Germline CDR1 and CDR2: SGHRS and YFSETQ. The CDR3 length is 16 residues. CDR3 bases: TGCGCCAGCAGCTTGGAACCAGGGGGGGGCACAGATACGCAGTATTTT. Its translation: CASSLEPGGGTDTQYF.

At least ten counts were recorded for this clonotype. The J gene is TRBJ2-5, the V gene TRBV29-1; 7 bases map to TRBD1. Germline V gene sequence: CDR1 SQVTM, CDR2 ANQGSEA. V shed 6 bases and J 5 bases; nucleotides not matched to a gene: 6. The CDR3 runs to 12 residues. DNA of the CDR3: TGCAGCGTGGACAGGCCGGGGGAGACCCAGTACTTC. Translation gives CSVDRPGETQYF.

The chain employs TRBV29-1 and TRBJ2-5; 10 nucleotides line up with TRBD2. The germline gives CDR1 SQVTM, CDR2 ANQGSEA. V gave up 4 bases and J gave up 5 bases; unmatched junction bases: 13. This CDR3 has 16 residues. The DNA for the CDR3 is TGCAGCGTTGTCGTATCGGCCGGAGCGGGGGGGGAGACCCAGTACTTC. Residues: CSVVVSAGAGGETQYF. Supplemented by reference TRBV29-1 and TRBJ2-5, the full variable domain reads SAVISQKPSRDICQRGTSLTIQCQVDSQVTMMFWYRQQPGQSLTLIATANQGSEATYESGFVIDKFPISRPNLTFSTLTVSNMSPEDSSIYLCSVVVSAGAGGETQYFGPGTRLLVL.

The rearrangement links TRBV20-1 to TRBJ2-7; 9 bases are a match to TRBD2. Germline trimming cut 6 bases from V and 4 bases from J; bases unmatched to any gene: 10. Germline V CDR1 and CDR2: DFQATT, SNEGSKA (reference sequence). This CDR3 comprises 14 residues. CDR3 region: CSATGLARGYEQYF. The CDR3 DNA reads as TGCAGTGCCACCGGACTAGCGCGAGGGTACGAGCAGTACTTC.

This clonotype was seen at least ten times. This chain joins TRBV5-1 and TRBJ2-7, with D hard to call. This CDR3 has 14 residues. V gave up 4 bases and J gave up 1 base, with 12 bases separating them. From germline, CDR1 is SGHRS and CDR2 YFSETQ. The CDR3, as DNA: TGCGCCAGCAGCCCAGGTTGGGGATCCTACGAGCAGTACTTC. It translates to CASSPGWGSYEQYF. Based on the CDR3 plus reference TRBV5-1 and TRBJ2-7, the full variable domain is KAGVTQTPRYLIKTRGQQVTLSCSPISGHRSVSWYQQTPGQGLQFLFEYFSETQRNKGNFPGRFSGRQFSNSRSEMNVSTLELGDSALYLCASSPGWGSYEQYFGPGTRLTVT.

The J gene is TRBJ1-4, the V gene TRBV12-3 or TRBV12-4; 7 positions match TRBD1. The V and J ends lost 3 bases and 5 bases, in that order; junction bases with no gene match: 3. This CDR3 has 14 amino acids. CDR3 protein: CASSFQGGNEKLFF. The CDR3 bases are TGTGCCAGCAGTTTCCAAGGGGGCAATGAAAAACTGTTTTTT.

This clonotype has a count of ten or more. The chain's CDR3 is CASSSGQITDTQYF. The CDR3 DNA reads TGTGCCAGCAGTTCGGGACAAATCACAGATACGCAGTATTTT. V gene TRBV6-5 combines with J gene TRBJ2-3; the D gene is possibly TRBD1 (6 bases). There are 14 residues in the CDR3. Germline V gives CDR1 MNHEY, CDR2 SVGAGI. V was shortened by 4 bases and J by 2 bases, with 10 bases between the two germline ends.

V usage is TRBV7-8 and J usage is TRBJ1-3; no clear D gene. Germline CDR1 is SGHVS and CDR2 is FQNEAQ. The CDR3 contains 14 residues. The V and J ends lost 1 base and 4 bases respectively, with 8 bases between them. The CDR3 region is CASSLGFEGNTIYF. The CDR3 DNA is TGTGCCAGCAGCTTAGGATTTGAGGGAAACACCATATATTTT.

This clonotype was picked up a small number of times. This chain uses TRBV24-1 with TRBJ2-2, with D perhaps TRBD1 (5 bases). This CDR3 is 15 amino acids long. V lost 3 bases and J lost 3, with 10 bases in between. CDR1 and CDR2 from the germline V gene are KGHDR and SFDVKD. CDR3 DNA: TGTGCCACCAGTGATGCAGGGAAGTACACCGGGGAGCTGTTTTTT. The encoded protein is CATSDAGKYTGELFF.

This clonotype occurred a few times. This rearrangement joins TRBV28 to TRBJ2-3; D gene unclear. The CDR3 length is 12 residues. The V gene lost 4 bases and the J gene lost 9 bases, with 11 bases spanning the gap. Germline-derived CDR1 and CDR2 are MDHEN and SYDVKM. The CDR3 DNA sequence: TGTGCCAGCAGTTATCAAGAGTTAACGCAGTATTTT. Its translation: CASSYQELTQYF.

This clonotype was counted between two and nine times. The V call is TRBV25-1, the J call TRBJ2-1; 13 positions match TRBD2. The V segment lost 7 bases and the J segment 4 bases; nucleotides outside the gene matches: 10. The CDR3 is made up of 17 amino acids. In germline, CDR1 is MGHDK, CDR2 SYGVNS. CDR3 in DNA: TGTGCCAGCACCCAGGGACTAGCGGGAAGTAGGTACAATGAGCAGTTCTTC. This sequence encodes CASTQGLAGSRYNEQFF.

The chain recombines TRBV5-1 with TRBJ1-4, with 7 bases fitting TRBD1. This CDR3 comprises 16 residues. After removal of 4 bases from V and 0 bases from J, the junction contained 6 bases not matched to a gene. Germline V gene data show CDR1 as SGHRS and CDR2 as YFSETQ. CDR3 residues: CASSLGTVATNEKLFF. CDR3 DNA: TGCGCCAGCAGCCTGGGGACAGTTGCAACTAATGAAAAACTGTTTTTT. Full variable domain (missing parts from reference TRBV5-1 and TRBJ1-4): KAGVTQTPRYLIKTRGQQVTLSCSPISGHRSVSWYQQTPGQGLQFLFEYFSETQRNKGNFPGRFSGRQFSNSRSEMNVSTLELGDSALYLCASSLGTVATNEKLFFGSGTQLSVL.

V usage is TRBV7-2 and J usage is TRBJ1-6, with D possibly being TRBD1 (6 bases). Trimming removed 2 bases at V and 4 bases at J, with 12 bases between. The CDR3 sequence is 16 residues long. CDR1 and CDR2 from the germline V gene are SGHTA and FQGNSA. The CDR3 DNA follows: TGTGCCAGCAGCTTACAGGCAGGGGCATATAATTCACCCCTCCACTTT. This codes for CASSLQAGAYNSPLHF. Complete variable domain (other parts from reference TRBV7-2 and TRBJ1-6): GAGVSQSPSNKVTEKGKDVELRCDPISGHTALYWYRQSLGQGLEFLIYFQGNSAPDKSGLPSDRFSAERTGGSVSTLTIQRTQQEDSAVYLCASSLQAGAYNSPLHFGNGTRLTVT.

This clonotype was detected a few times. The chain links TRBV20-1 to TRBJ2-1, with TRBD2 identical over 8 bases. The V gene's germline CDR1 is DFQATT and CDR2 SNEGSKA (reference sequence). With V trimmed by 4 bases and J by 6 bases, 2 bases remained unmatched. The CDR3 spans 12 residues. As DNA, the CDR3 is TGCAGTGCTACCGGGACTAGCAATGAGCAGTTCTTC. It yields the protein CSATGTSNEQFF.

This clonotype was observed at least ten times. The rearrangement uses TRBV29-1 and TRBJ2-2; D unclear. The CDR3 length is 14 residues. V gave up 7 bases and J gave up 1 base, with 13 bases separating them. The germline CDR1 and CDR2 sequences are SQVTM and ANQGSEA. The CDR3 bases are TGCAGCGCCGCAGTACAACTGAACACCGGGGAGCTGTTTTTT. Its translation is CSAAVQLNTGELFF.

A few counts support this clonotype. The chain uses TRBV5-1 and TRBJ2-2, with 8 bases identical to TRBD1. V gave up 7 bases and J gave up 3 bases; unmatched junction bases: 2. CDR3 size: 13 residues. The germline gives CDR1 SGHRS, CDR2 YFSETQ. The CDR3 DNA is TGCGCCAGCGGACAGGGTGACACCGGGGAGCTGTTTTTT. Amino acids: CASGQGDTGELFF.

J is TRBJ2-3 and V is TRBV20-1; TRBD2 is a possible D gene (6 bases). The CDR3 is made up of 14 amino acids. Germline-derived CDR1 and CDR2 are DFQATT and SNEGSKA (reference sequence). Trimming took off 6 bases at V and 2 bases at J, with 15 bases between the two ends. The CDR3: CSAGGASLTDTQYF. The CDR3 bases are TGCAGTGCCGGAGGGGCTAGCCTCACAGATACGCAGTATTTT.